The entry below gives a single TCR beta chain sequence along with its context. Its target is unknown. The data originate from a study of pediatric ulcerative colitis. Overall study findings and caveats: Ulcerative colitis patients shared more blood-rectal clones than controls.

The rectum was sampled with one to two pinch biopsies at colonoscopy. Libraries were prepared by immunoSEQ multiplex PCR; TCRdb keeps only in-frame clonotypes and omits some of them. The table records 44,000 or so clones, roughly 79% of them present only once. This CDR3 has 14 amino acids. Germline CDR1 reads SQVTM; CDR2 reads ANQGSEA. V was cut by 5 bases and J by 4 bases, with 15 bases left in between. Sequenced sample: gut tissue. The receptor was isolated from a girl under 18 with moderate ulcerative colitis. This chain links TRBV29-1 with TRBJ2-1, with a weak D call TRBD1 (5 bases). The CDR3 region has the DNA TGCAGCGTTATGGGGCTGACGATTTACAATGAGCAGTTCTTC. Its protein is CSVMGLTIYNEQFF.